The following is a T cell receptor beta chain sequence with its context. Its target is not known. This same CDR3 is encoded by further DNA sequences in the sample. These data come from a study of OX40 agonist ivuxolimab in advanced cancers. At the level of the study: The eligibility criteria allowed prior anti-PD-1, anti-PD-L1 or anti-CTLA-4 therapy, and under 50% had some. Patients achieving partial responses numbered three: one hepatocellular carcinoma case and two cutaneous melanoma cases. Study-wide results and limits: There was clonal expansion of CD4+ and CD8+ blood T cells by week 6 at 0.1 to 3.0 mg/kg. There were, on average, more expanded clones in CD8+ T cells than in CD4+.

The assay was immunoSEQ multiplex PCR, and TCRdb's table has in-frame clones only and misses some. The data show about 100,000 clones, with 70% to 90% seen just once and roughly 0.8% held by the top ten. Trimming shortened V by 5 bases and J by 2 bases, and 4 bases separated the two germline ends. From germline, CDR1 is SGHAT and CDR2 FQNNGV. The CDR3 length is 11 residues. The origin of this receptor is an adult with an advanced solid tumor such as melanoma, head and neck, liver or kidney cancer. The chain employs TRBV11-2 and TRBJ2-7; D gene unclear. The material sequenced was CD4+ or CD8+ T cells sorted from blood, taken in a trial of the OX40 agonist ivuxolimab. For the CDR3, the DNA is TGTGCCAGCAGCCTAGCCTACGAGCAGTACTTC. It codes for CASSLAYEQYF.